The 9 T cell receptor beta chains below come from one sample, sequenced in a study of graft-versus-host responses after intestinal transplantation. Generated by immunoSEQ multiplex PCR, the TCRdb table keeps only in-frame clones and is missing some. The sample lists roughly 50,000 clones, 85% to 95% seen once, with 2% to 3% in the top ten. For these receptors, no antigen is known. The sample consisted of unstimulated CD4+ T cells sorted from spleen or lymph node cells, taken before transplant. Every receptor here comes from a human donor who was the organ donor for an intestinal transplant.

This clone has a single count. V and J are TRBV27 and TRBJ2-7, with TRBD2 identical over 13 bases. Trimming removed 5 bases from V and 3 bases from J; junction bases left unmatched: 4. This CDR3 is 15 amino acids long. Per the germline V gene, CDR1 is MNHEY and CDR2 is SMNVEV (reference sequence). The CDR3 nucleotides are TGTGCCAGCAGTAGGGGACTAGCGGGGAGCTACGAGCAGTACTTC. Its translation: CASSRGLAGSYEQYF.

In DNA, the CDR3 is TGTGCCAGCGTCCGCCGACAGGGTGGCGTTGAAAAACTGTTTTTT. Translation gives CASVRRQGGVEKLFF. The V call is TRBV28, the J call TRBJ1-4; 7 bases match TRBD1. This CDR3 has 15 amino acids. Trimming cost V 8 bases and J 7 bases; bases outside gene matches: 13. Germline V gene data show CDR1 as MDHEN and CDR2 as SYDVKM.

This clone was counted once. The V and J genes are TRBV7-2 and TRBJ1-4, with D perhaps matching TRBD1 (6 bases). There are 17 residues in the CDR3. With 5 bases removed from V and 8 bases from J, the gap between germline ends came to 24 bases. In germline, CDR1 is SGHTA, CDR2 FQGNSA. CDR3 region: CASSQQPSSGDQEKLFF. DNA for the CDR3: TGTGCCAGCAGCCAGCAGCCTTCCTCAGGGGATCAGGAAAAACTGTTTTTT.

This sequence joins TRBV18 and TRBJ2-4; no clear D gene. V gave up 0 bases and J gave up 6 bases, with 12 bases separating them. The V gene's germline CDR1 is KGHSH and CDR2 LQKENI. CDR3 length: 15 residues. CDR3 protein: CASSPPMTKPNIQYF. The CDR3 DNA sequence: TGTGCCAGCTCACCACCGATGACAAAGCCAAACATTCAGTACTTC.

The V gene is TRBV7-9, the J gene TRBJ2-5, with D possibly matching TRBD2 (6 bases). CDR3 length equals 17 residues. Trimming took 0 bases from V and 0 from J, leaving 14 bases between them. Germline V gene sequence: CDR1 SEHNR, CDR2 FQNEAQ (reference sequence). CDR3 nucleotide sequence: TGTGCCAGCAGCTTAGCAGGGGAGGCCAGGTACCAAGAGACCCAGTACTTC. The encoded protein is CASSLAGEARYQETQYF.

This chain joins TRBV2 and TRBJ2-7; 10 nucleotides match TRBD2. This CDR3 has 15 residues. J lost 1 base, V lost 4 bases, and 4 bases had no gene match. Looked up from germline, CDR1 is SNHLY and CDR2 is FYNNEI. The CDR3 nucleotides are TGTGCCAGCAGTGCTCTAGCGGGGGAATCCTACGAGCAGTACTTC. Translated: CASSALAGESYEQYF. Variable domain in full (rest from reference TRBV2 and TRBJ2-7): EPEVTQTPSHQVTQMGQEVILRCVPISNHLYFYWYRQILGQKVEFLVSFYNNEISEKSEIFDDQFSVERPDGSNFTLKIRSTKLEDSAMYFCASSALAGESYEQYFGPGTRLTVT.

The genes are TRBV6-5 and TRBJ1-3; D is unclear. The V gene lost 2 bases and the J gene lost 0 bases, with 5 bases spanning the gap. The length of the CDR3 is 14 residues. Germline lookup yields CDR1 MNHEY and CDR2 SVGAGI. CDR3: CASSYRDSGNTIYF. The DNA for the CDR3 is TGTGCCAGCAGTTACCGGGACTCTGGAAACACCATATATTTT.

V and J are TRBV7-2 and TRBJ2-2, with 10 bases matching TRBD2. The J segment lost 6 bases and the V segment lost 2 bases, leaving 0 bases of the junction unmatched. Germline assignment: CDR1 SGHTA and CDR2 FQGNSA. The CDR3 is made up of 14 amino acids. CDR3 DNA: TGTGCCAGCAGCTTACTAGCGGGAGCCGGGGAGCTGTTTTTT. Its protein product is CASSLLAGAGELFF.

The CDR3 region is CASSLTGVSTEAFF. The CDR3, as DNA: TGTGCCAGCAGCTTGACAGGGGTATCCACTGAAGCTTTCTTT. The chain joins TRBV7-9 to TRBJ1-1; the match to TRBD1 covers 8 bases. The CDR3 spans 14 residues. Trimming removed 3 bases from V and 4 bases from J; junction bases left unmatched: 4. Germline V CDR1 and CDR2: SEHNR, FQNEAQ (reference sequence).